One sample yielded the 7 T cell receptor beta chains listed below, sequenced in a study of identical twins. Each CDR3 protein is one row after TCRdb ran MiXCR on the 5' RACE reads. The sample includes fewer than 350,000 distinct CDR3 sequences, more than 6.5% of them seen just once. In addition, the sample was reused for a study of yellow fever vaccine responses in identical twins.

What was sequenced was memory (CD45RO+) T cells sorted from blood. All receptors derive from a woman aged 18-30 years in good health.

The sample holds many counts of this clonotype. The CDR3 here is CAIREQGLGAIPDTQYF. The CDR3 coding sequence is TGTGCCATCAGGGAACAGGGTTTAGGGGCCATACCAGATACGCAGTATTTT. V usage is TRBV10-3 and J usage is TRBJ2-3, with D possibly TRBD1 on 6 matching bases. The CDR3 is 17 amino acids. V lost 6 bases, J lost 4 bases, and 23 bases lay in between. CDR1 and CDR2 (germline): ENHRY, SYGVKD.

This clonotype was detected a few times. The chain has TRBV9 and TRBJ2-1; 7 nucleotides agree with TRBD2. Germline V gene data show CDR1 as SGDLS and CDR2 as YYNGEE. The V and J ends lost 4 bases and 11 bases, in that order; junction bases with no gene match: 9. The CDR3 consists of 13 residues. The CDR3 here is CASSPLAGVKQFF. DNA of the CDR3: TGTGCCAGCAGCCCACTGGCGGGAGTAAAGCAGTTCTTC.

This sequence joins TRBV15 and TRBJ2-7; no clear D gene. CDR1 is LNHNV, CDR2 YYDKDF, per germline (reference sequence). Trimming removed 0 bases at V and 2 bases at J, with 11 bases between. CDR3 size: 15 residues. Here the CDR3 DNA reads TGTGCCACCAGCAGAGATCACACAACACCCTACGAGCAGTACTTC. It translates to CATSRDHTTPYEQYF.

This clonotype was detected a few times. CDR3 DNA sequence: TGTGCCGGACGGACAGGGGTTAACGGCTACACCTTC. It codes for CAGRTGVNGYTF. This rearrangement joins TRBV2 to TRBJ1-2; 9 bases map to TRBD1. The V and J ends lost 11 bases and 8 bases, in that order; junction bases with no gene match: 9. Germline V gene data show CDR1 as SNHLY and CDR2 as FYNNEI. The CDR3 sequence is 12 residues long.

This clonotype has more than one count but fewer than ten. The V and J genes are TRBV20-1 and TRBJ2-4; D is possibly TRBD2 (6 bases). The CDR3 totals 15 residues. The germline V gene encodes CDR1 DFQATT and CDR2 SNEGSKA (reference sequence). Trimming cost V 3 bases and J 2 bases, with 14 bases left between them. The CDR3 DNA reads as TGCAGTGCTAGCGGCAGGCGGGGTTCCAAAAACATTCAGTACTTC. Its translation: CSASGRRGSKNIQYF.

This chain joins TRBV9 and TRBJ2-2; D gene ambiguous. V was shortened by 6 bases and J by 2 bases, with 17 bases between the two germline ends. Germline V lookup: CDR1 SGDLS, CDR2 YYNGEE. The CDR3 consists of 16 residues. This CDR3 reads CASTLSFSSNTGELFF. CDR3 in DNA: TGTGCCAGCACCCTGTCGTTTTCATCAAACACCGGGGAGCTGTTTTTT.

This clonotype was detected only a few times. CDR3 in amino acids: CASSRRGVGETEAFF. The CDR3 DNA follows: TGTGCCAGCAGCCGTAGAGGGGTTGGCGAAACTGAAGCTTTCTTT. The rearrangement joins TRBV28 to TRBJ1-1; D is perhaps TRBD1 (5 bases). In germline, CDR1 is MDHEN, CDR2 SYDVKM. V lost 6 bases to trimming and J lost 5 bases, with 19 bases between them. The CDR3 runs to 15 residues.